Detailed here is one T cell receptor beta chain. Trimming shortened V by 3 bases and J by 0 bases, and 12 bases separated the two germline ends. The V gene's germline CDR1 is MNHEY and CDR2 SMNVEV (reference sequence). This CDR3 spans 16 amino acids. The sample is drawn from a study of T cell responses to AZD1222 COVID-19 vaccine. Profiling relied on immunoSEQ multiplex PCR, and the TCRdb table lists in-frame clones only, not all of them. The table includes about 130,000 clones, less than 95% detected once. V is TRBV27 and J is TRBJ2-1; no reliable D call. The sequences come from peripheral blood, collected on day 0 of AZD1222 vaccination. The sequence came from an adult in good health. DNA for the CDR3: TGTGCCAGCAGTTTTGGGCAGTTCTACTCCTACAATGAGCAGTTCTTC. Translating gives CASSFGQFYSYNEQFF.